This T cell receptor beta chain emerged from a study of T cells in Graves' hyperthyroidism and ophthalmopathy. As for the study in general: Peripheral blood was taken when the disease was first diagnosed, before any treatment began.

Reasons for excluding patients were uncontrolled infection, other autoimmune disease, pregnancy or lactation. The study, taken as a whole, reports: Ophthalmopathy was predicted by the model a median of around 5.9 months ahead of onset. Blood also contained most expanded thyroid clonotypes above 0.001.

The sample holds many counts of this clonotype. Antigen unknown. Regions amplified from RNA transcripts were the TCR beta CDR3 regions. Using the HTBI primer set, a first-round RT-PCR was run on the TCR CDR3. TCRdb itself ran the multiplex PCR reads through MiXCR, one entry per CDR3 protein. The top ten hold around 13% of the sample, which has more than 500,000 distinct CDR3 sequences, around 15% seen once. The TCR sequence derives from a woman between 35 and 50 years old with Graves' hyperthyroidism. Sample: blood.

CDR3: CASSSDSSGANVLTF. CDR3 DNA: TGTGCCAGCAGTAGCGATAGCTCTGGGGCCAACGTCCTGACTTTC. The chain combines TRBV2 with TRBJ2-6; D is ambiguous. This CDR3 contains 15 residues. Germline-derived CDR1 and CDR2 are SNHLY and FYNNEI. V lost 5 bases and J lost 0, with 8 bases in between.